Below, 19 T cell receptor beta chains from the same sample are listed, as sequenced in a study of beta chain features in type 1 diabetes. The investigators reverse transcribed all of the isolated RNA, so they sequenced expressed TCRB transcripts. TCRdb's table, derived via immunoSEQ multiplex PCR, lists solely in-frame clones and lacks some. Here the sample spans some 240,000 clones, roughly 10% being singletons. The sequenced sample was central memory CD4+ T cells from blood. Every receptor here comes from a man in his late teens or twenties in good health.

The table lists this clone with many counts. This sequence joins TRBV25-1 and TRBJ2-1, with D possibly being TRBD1 (5 bases). The germline V gene encodes CDR1 MGHDK and CDR2 SYGVNS. The CDR3 consists of 14 residues. Trimming removed 1 base at V and 16 bases at J, with 20 bases between. The CDR3 reads CASSEWGDGGSNFF. DNA for the CDR3: TGTGCCAGCAGTGAATGGGGCGACGGCGGATCTAACTTCTTC.

This clone has just a few counts. J is TRBJ1-1 and V is TRBV2; perhaps TRBD1 as D (6 bases). V lost 7 bases and J lost 4, with 16 bases in between. The germline V gene has CDR1 SNHLY and CDR2 FYNNEI. The CDR3 is made up of 14 amino acids. The CDR3 region has the DNA TGTGCCAGCACAAGTTCGTTGGGGGCCACTGAAGCTTTCTTT. It translates to CASTSSLGATEAFF.

This clone was observed a handful of times. The chain is built from TRBV28 and TRBJ2-3, with 7 bases that match TRBD2. The CDR3 totals 17 residues. The V gene's germline CDR1 is MDHEN and CDR2 SYDVKM. Trimming at V came to 3 bases and at J to 1 base, leaving 10 bases not matched to a gene. The CDR3 protein is CASSLGAWGGGTDTQYF. CDR3 bases: TGTGCCAGCAGTTTGGGCGCGTGGGGAGGGGGCACAGATACGCAGTATTTT. The full variable domain, in which reference TRBV28 and TRBJ2-3 provide the parts outside the CDR3, is DVKVTQSSRYLVKRTGEKVFLECVQDMDHENMFWYRQDPGLGLRLIYFSYDVKMKEKGDIPEGYSVSREKKERFSLILESASTNQTSMYLCASSLGAWGGGTDTQYFGPGTRLTVL.

The CDR3 sequence: CASSQNRDYEQYF. DNA for the CDR3: TGTGCCAGCAGTCAAAACCGGGACTACGAGCAGTACTTC. This chain joins TRBV6-5 and TRBJ2-7; possibly TRBD2 for D (5 bases). Germline values: CDR1 MNHEY, CDR2 SVGAGI. The CDR3 consists of 13 residues. Trimming stripped 5 bases from V and 3 bases from J, with 11 bases between.

The V call is TRBV4-2, the J call TRBJ2-3; 11 bases fit TRBD2. With 5 bases clipped from V and 3 bases from J, the junction kept 4 bases outside the gene matches. This CDR3 has 15 amino acids. The germline V gene has CDR1 LGHNA and CDR2 YNFKEQ. Here the CDR3 reads CASSVAGGVTDTQYF. DNA of the CDR3: TGTGCCAGCAGCGTAGCGGGAGGGGTGACAGATACGCAGTATTTT.

This clone appeared many times. The chain has TRBV29-1 and TRBJ2-7, with D possibly being TRBD1 or TRBD2 (6 bases each). The CDR3 has 12 residues. Germline-derived CDR1 and CDR2 are SQVTM and ANQGSEA. Trimming cost V 3 bases and J 5 bases, with 11 bases left between them. The CDR3 reads CSVDDGGDEQYF. DNA of the CDR3: TGCAGCGTTGATGACGGGGGCGACGAGCAGTACTTC.

Only a few counts were recorded for this clone. The rearrangement uses TRBV10-3 and TRBJ2-1; 12 nucleotides match TRBD1. The CDR3 covers 15 residues. V gave up 4 bases and J gave up 8 bases; unmatched junction bases: 6. Germline V CDR1 and CDR2: ENHRY, SYGVKD. CDR3 residues: CAISAGTGGKDEQFF. The CDR3 coding sequence is TGTGCCATCAGTGCCGGGACAGGGGGCAAGGATGAGCAGTTCTTC.

As regards this clone: A much bigger clone sits one base away, suggesting this may be a read error. The chain uses TRBV7-9 and TRBJ2-1; D is perhaps TRBD2 (5 bases). CDR1 SEHNR and CDR2 FQNEAQ come from the germline V gene (reference sequence). This CDR3 has 13 residues. The V gene lost 5 bases and the J gene lost 5 bases, with 10 bases spanning the gap. CDR3 coding DNA: TGTGCCAGCAGCGGGAGTAGCGACAATGAGCAGTTCTTC. As protein: CASSGSSDNEQFF.

This clone was counted a few times. The rearrangement joins TRBV30 to TRBJ2-3; D not resolved. This CDR3 has 13 amino acids. Germline values: CDR1 GTSNPN, CDR2 SVGIG (reference sequence). V lost 5 bases to trimming and J lost 7 bases, with 16 bases between them. CDR3 coding DNA: TGTGCCTGGGAGGTCGGGCATGGGAATACGCAGTATTTT. Amino acid sequence: CAWEVGHGNTQYF. The full variable domain, its missing parts supplied by reference TRBV30 and TRBJ2-3, is SQTIHQWPATLVQPVGSPLSLECTVEGTSNPNLYWYRQAAGRGLQLLFYSVGIGQISSEVPQNLSASRPQDRQFILSSKKLLLSDSGFYLCAWEVGHGNTQYFGPGTRLTVL.

This clone was seen repeatedly, ten times or more. The sample contains more than one DNA sequence encoding this CDR3. The chain recombines TRBV15 with TRBJ2-5; D not resolved. Germline values: CDR1 LNHNV, CDR2 YYDKDF (reference sequence). The V and J ends lost 0 bases and 5 bases respectively, with 4 bases between them. The CDR3 is made up of 12 amino acids. CDR3 sequence reads: CATSRDGETQYF. For the CDR3, the DNA is TGTGCCACCAGCAGAGATGGGGAGACCCAGTACTTC.

This chain joins TRBV18 and TRBJ2-2; TRBD2 aligns across 10 bases. Germline V lookup: CDR1 KGHSH, CDR2 LQKENI. The CDR3 is made up of 17 amino acids. The J segment lost 2 bases and the V segment lost 2 bases, leaving 5 bases of the junction unmatched. The CDR3 coding sequence is TGTGCCAGCTCACCATGGACTAGCGGCACTAACACCGGGGAGCTGTTTTTT. It specifies CASSPWTSGTNTGELFF. The full variable domain, in which reference TRBV18 and TRBJ2-2 provide the parts outside the CDR3, is NAGVMQNPRHLVRRRGQEARLRCSPMKGHSHVYWYRQLPEEGLKFMVYLQKENIIDESGMPKERFSAEFPKEGPSILRIQQVVRGDSAAYFCASSPWTSGTNTGELFFGEGSRLTVL.

V is TRBV4-2 and J is TRBJ2-7, with 9 nucleotides matching TRBD1. CDR1 and CDR2 from the germline V gene are LGHNA and YNFKEQ. The CDR3 has 14 residues. The V and J ends lost 5 bases and 2 bases, in that order; junction bases with no gene match: 4. CDR3 residues: CASSGRDRAYEQYF. The CDR3 bases are TGTGCCAGCAGCGGACGGGACAGGGCCTACGAGCAGTACTTC.

This clone was recorded a few times. The chain is built from TRBV6-6 and TRBJ2-3, with TRBD1 matching 7 bases. The CDR3 consists of 16 residues. V dropped 6 bases and J dropped 0; count of bases not matched to a gene: 9. Germline CDR1 is MNHNY and CDR2 is SVGAGI (reference sequence). The CDR3 loop is CASRGTASFSTDTQYF. The CDR3 DNA follows: TGTGCCAGCAGGGGGACAGCGAGTTTTAGCACAGATACGCAGTATTTT.

For the CDR3, the DNA is TGTGCCAGCACTACTGACAGGGAGAGACCTTACACCTTC. It specifies CASTTDRERPYTF. The rearrangement links TRBV5-6 to TRBJ1-2, with 7 positions matching TRBD1. J gave up 11 bases and V 6 bases, and 13 bases lay outside the gene matches. The CDR3 consists of 13 residues. Germline CDR1 reads SGHDT; CDR2 reads YYEEEE. The full variable domain, completed using reference TRBV5-6 and TRBJ1-2, is DAGVTQSPTHLIKTRGQQVTLRCSPKSGHDTVSWYQQALGQGPQFIFQYYEEEERQRGNFPDRFSGHQFPNYSSELNVNALLLGDSALYLCASTTDRERPYTFGSGTRLTVV.

The chain employs TRBV7-2 and TRBJ2-1; unclear D gene. The CDR3 loop spans 19 amino acids. CDR1 is SGHTA and CDR2 is FQGNSA in the germline V gene. Trimming took off 2 bases at V and 0 bases at J, with 20 bases between the two ends. This CDR3 is CASSLTNQRRRSSYNEQFF. CDR3 sequence (DNA): TGTGCCAGCAGCTTAACTAATCAGAGACGGCGGTCCTCCTACAATGAGCAGTTCTTC.

This sequence joins TRBV10-3 and TRBJ2-3; D is uncertain. Trimming left V 3 bases short and J 4 bases short, with 11 bases between. Germline CDR1 ENHRY, CDR2 SYGVKD. CDR3 size: 14 residues. The CDR3 here is CAISDFTVADTQYF. CDR3 coding DNA: TGTGCCATCAGTGACTTCACCGTGGCAGATACGCAGTATTTT.

This clone was counted between two and nine times. The gene calls are TRBV30 and TRBJ2-3; 11 positions match TRBD2. Unmatched junction bases numbered 10, after V lost 5 bases and J lost 3 bases. From germline, CDR1 is GTSNPN and CDR2 SVGIG (reference sequence). The CDR3 spans 16 residues. CDR3 residues: CAWRPEGLAETDTQYF. CDR3 nucleotide sequence: TGTGCCTGGCGACCGGAGGGACTAGCGGAAACAGATACGCAGTATTTT.

This clone appeared a few times. V gene TRBV6-1 combines with J gene TRBJ2-3, with D perhaps matching TRBD2 (5 bases). Trimming left V 6 bases short and J 1 base short, with 11 bases between. From germline, CDR1 is MNHNS and CDR2 SASEGT. This CDR3 has 14 amino acids. This CDR3 is CASSRLLRTDTQYF. The CDR3, as DNA: TGTGCCAGCAGCAGACTACTTCGCACAGATACGCAGTATTTT.

This clone was detected a few times. The chain has TRBV18 and TRBJ2-5, with 9 bases aligning to TRBD1. Germline loops: CDR1 KGHSH, CDR2 LQKENI. CDR3 size: 14 residues. The trim removed 6 bases at V and 3 bases at J, leaving 5 bases unmatched. CDR3 DNA sequence: TGTGCCAGCTCGCCCCGGGACAGGGAAGAGACCCAGTACTTC. Amino acids: CASSPRDREETQYF.